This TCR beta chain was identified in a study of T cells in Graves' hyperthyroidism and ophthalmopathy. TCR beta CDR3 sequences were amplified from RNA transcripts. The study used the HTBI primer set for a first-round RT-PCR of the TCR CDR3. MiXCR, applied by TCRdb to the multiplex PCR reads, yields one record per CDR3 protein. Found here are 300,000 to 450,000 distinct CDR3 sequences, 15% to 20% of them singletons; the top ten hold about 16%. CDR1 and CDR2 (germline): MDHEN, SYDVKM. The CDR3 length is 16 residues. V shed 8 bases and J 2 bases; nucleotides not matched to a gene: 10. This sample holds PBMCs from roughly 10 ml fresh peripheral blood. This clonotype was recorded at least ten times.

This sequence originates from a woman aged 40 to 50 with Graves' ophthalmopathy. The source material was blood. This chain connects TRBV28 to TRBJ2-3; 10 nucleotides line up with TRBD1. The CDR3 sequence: CASPAPGQGYTDTQYF. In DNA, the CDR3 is TGTGCCAGCCCGGCCCCGGGACAGGGGTACACAGATACGCAGTATTTT.